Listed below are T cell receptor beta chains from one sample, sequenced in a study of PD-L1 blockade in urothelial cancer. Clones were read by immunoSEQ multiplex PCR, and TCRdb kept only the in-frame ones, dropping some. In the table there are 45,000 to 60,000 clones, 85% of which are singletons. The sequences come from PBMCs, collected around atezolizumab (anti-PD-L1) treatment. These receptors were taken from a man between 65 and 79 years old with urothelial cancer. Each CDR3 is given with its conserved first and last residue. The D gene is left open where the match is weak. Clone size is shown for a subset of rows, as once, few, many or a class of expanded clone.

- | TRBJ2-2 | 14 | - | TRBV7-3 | CASSLTGDPGELFF | TGTGCCAGCAGCTTAACAGGGGATCCAGGGGAGCTGTTTTTT
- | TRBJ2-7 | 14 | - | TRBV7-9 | CASSLEDAGYEQYF | TGTGCCAGCAGCTTAGAAGACGCGGGCTACGAGCAGTACTTC
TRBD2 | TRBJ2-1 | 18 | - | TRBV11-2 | CASSSTSGFVLSYNEQFF | TGTGCCAGCAGTTCGACTAGCGGCTTTGTTCTCTCCTACAATGAGCAGTTCTTC
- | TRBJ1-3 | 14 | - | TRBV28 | CASSLTGPGNTIYF | TGTGCCAGCAGTCTAACAGGGCCTGGAAACACCATATATTTT
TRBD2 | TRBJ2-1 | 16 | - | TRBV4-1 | CASSQEGREGLREQFF | TGCGCCAGCAGCCAAGAAGGGCGGGAGGGCCTACGGGAGCAGTTCTTC
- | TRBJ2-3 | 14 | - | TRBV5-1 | CASSFSGATDTQYF | TGCGCCAGCAGCTTCTCAGGGGCCACAGATACGCAGTATTTT
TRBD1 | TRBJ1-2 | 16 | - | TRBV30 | CAWSLPGQRANYGYTF | TGTGCCTGGAGTCTCCCGGGACAGCGCGCTAACTATGGCTACACCTTC
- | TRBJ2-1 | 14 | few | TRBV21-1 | CARAQGMLVHEQFF | TGTGCCAGAGCCCAGGGGATGCTCGTTCATGAGCAGTTCTTC
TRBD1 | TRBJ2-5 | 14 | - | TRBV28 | CASSPTGTDETQYF | TGTGCCAGCAGTCCTACCGGGACAGATGAGACCCAGTACTTC
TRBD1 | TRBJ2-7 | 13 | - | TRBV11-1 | CASSLTGGYEQYF | TGTGCCAGCAGCTTAACAGGGGGCTACGAGCAGTACTTC
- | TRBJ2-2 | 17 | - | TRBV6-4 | CARLITQGGGPDGELFF | TGTGCCAGACTGATCACCCAAGGGGGAGGGCCTGACGGGGAGCTGTTTTTT
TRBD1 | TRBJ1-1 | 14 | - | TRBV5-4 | CASSLGGGQGEAFF | TGTGCCAGCAGCCTCGGGGGGGGACAGGGGGAAGCTTTCTTT
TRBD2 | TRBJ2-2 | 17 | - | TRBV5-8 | CASSLVAGGPSTGELFF | TGTGCCAGCAGCTTGGTAGCGGGAGGGCCGAGCACCGGGGAGCTGTTTTTT
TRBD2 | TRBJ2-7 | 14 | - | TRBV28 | CASSLSGRAYEQYF | TGTGCCAGCAGTTTAAGCGGGAGGGCCTACGAGCAGTACTTC
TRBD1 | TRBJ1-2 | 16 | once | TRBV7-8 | CASSSSRGTGVYGYTF | TGTGCCAGCAGCTCATCTCGGGGGACAGGGGTATATGGCTACACCTTC
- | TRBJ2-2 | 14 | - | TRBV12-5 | CASGLFSGAGELFF | TGTGCTAGTGGTTTGTTCAGTGGTGCCGGGGAGCTGTTTTTT
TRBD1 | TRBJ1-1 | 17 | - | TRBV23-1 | CASSQADRAEMNTEAFF | TGCGCCAGCAGTCAAGCCGACAGGGCTGAAATGAACACTGAAGCTTTCTTT
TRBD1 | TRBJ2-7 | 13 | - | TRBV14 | CASSQTTGGEQYF | TGTGCCAGCAGCCAGACGACAGGGGGGGAGCAGTACTTC
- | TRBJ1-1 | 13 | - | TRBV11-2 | CASRQGPNTEAFF | TGTGCCAGCCGGCAGGGCCCGAACACTGAAGCTTTCTTT
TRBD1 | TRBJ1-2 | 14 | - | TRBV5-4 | CASSGDRGNYGYTF | TGTGCCAGCAGCGGGGACAGGGGGAACTATGGCTACACCTTC
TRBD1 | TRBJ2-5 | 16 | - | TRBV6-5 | CASSYSWDRRQETQYF | TGTGCCAGCAGTTACTCGTGGGACAGGAGACAAGAGACCCAGTACTTC
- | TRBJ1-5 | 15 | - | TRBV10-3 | CATREAVYSNQPQHF | TGTGCCACCCGGGAGGCAGTCTATAGCAATCAGCCCCAGCATTTT
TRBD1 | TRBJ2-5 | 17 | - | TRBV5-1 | CASSSGFRDRGQETQYF | TGCGCCAGCAGTTCTGGGTTCCGGGACAGGGGGCAGGAGACCCAGTACTTC
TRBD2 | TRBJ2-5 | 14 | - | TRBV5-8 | CASSRKSGGETQYF | TGTGCCAGCAGCCGGAAGTCCGGGGGGGAGACCCAGTACTTC
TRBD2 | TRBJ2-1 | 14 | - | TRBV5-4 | CASSLTGGPDEQFF | TGTGCCAGCAGCCTGACGGGAGGGCCCGATGAGCAGTTCTTC
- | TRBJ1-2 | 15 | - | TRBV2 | CASSDRTGRGYGYTF | TGTGCCAGCAGTGATCGAACAGGGAGGGGCTATGGCTACACCTTC
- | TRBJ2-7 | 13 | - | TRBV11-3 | CASSLRAGWEQYF | TGTGCCAGCAGCTTGAGGGCAGGTTGGGAGCAGTACTTC
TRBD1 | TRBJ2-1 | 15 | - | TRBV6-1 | CASRRRDSSYNEQFF | TGTGCCAGCAGAAGACGGGACAGCTCCTACAATGAGCAGTTCTTC
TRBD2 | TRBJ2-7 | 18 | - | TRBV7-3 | CASSLVAVSGGSSYEQYF | TGTGCCAGCAGCTTAGTCGCCGTTAGCGGGGGTAGCTCCTACGAGCAGTACTTC
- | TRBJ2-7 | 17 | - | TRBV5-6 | CASSLEGANLQVYEQYF | TGTGCCAGCAGCTTGGAGGGAGCGAATCTACAAGTTTACGAGCAGTACTTC
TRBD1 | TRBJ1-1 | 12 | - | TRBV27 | CASMQGATEAFF | TGTGCCAGTATGCAGGGGGCAACTGAAGCTTTCTTT
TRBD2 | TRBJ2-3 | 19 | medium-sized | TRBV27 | CASSPGLAGDVEDDRYAYF | TGTGCCAGCAGTCCTGGACTAGCGGGGGATGTAGAGGATGACAGATACGCGTATTTT
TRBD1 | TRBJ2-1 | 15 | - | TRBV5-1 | CASSPVQTGANEQFF | TGCGCCAGCAGCCCCGTGCAAACAGGGGCGAATGAGCAGTTCTTC
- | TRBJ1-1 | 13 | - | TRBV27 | CASSFLGGTEAFF | TGTGCCAGCAGTTTTCTGGGGGGGACTGAAGCTTTCTTT
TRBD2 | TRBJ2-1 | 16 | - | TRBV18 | CASSPEGLADFNEQFF | TGTGCCAGCTCACCCGAGGGACTAGCGGACTTCAATGAGCAGTTCTTC
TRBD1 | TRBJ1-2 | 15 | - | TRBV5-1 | CASSLAGTGPYGYTF | TGCGCCAGCAGCTTGGCCGGGACAGGGCCCTATGGCTACACCTTC
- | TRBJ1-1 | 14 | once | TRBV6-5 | CASSPGGENTEAFF | TGTGCCAGCAGCCCCGGAGGTGAGAACACTGAAGCTTTCTTT
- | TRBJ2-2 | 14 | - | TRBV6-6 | CASTGGVNTGELFF | TGTGCCAGCACAGGAGGGGTGAACACCGGGGAGCTGTTTTTT
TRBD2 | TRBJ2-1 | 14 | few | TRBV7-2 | CASSPWEGRNEQFF | TGTGCCAGCAGCCCTTGGGAGGGCAGGAATGAGCAGTTCTTC
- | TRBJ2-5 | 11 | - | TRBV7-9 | CASSRQETQYF | TGTGCCAGCAGCCGCCAAGAGACCCAGTACTTC
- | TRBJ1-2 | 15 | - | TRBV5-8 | CASSLARGLNYGYTF | TGTGCCAGCAGCTTGGCCAGGGGTTTAAACTATGGCTACACCTTC
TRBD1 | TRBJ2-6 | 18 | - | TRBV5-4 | CASSSGTGGNSGANVLTF | TGTGCCAGCAGCTCAGGGACAGGGGGGAACTCTGGGGCCAACGTCCTGACTTTC
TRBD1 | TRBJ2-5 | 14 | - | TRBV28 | CASSLQGDQETQYF | TGTGCCAGCAGTTTACAGGGGGACCAAGAGACCCAGTACTTC
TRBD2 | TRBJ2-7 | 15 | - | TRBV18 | CASSNGTSGSYEQYF | TGTGCCAGCTCAAACGGGACTAGCGGCTCCTACGAGCAGTACTTC
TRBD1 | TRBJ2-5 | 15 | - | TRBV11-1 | CASSSHTGVQETQYF | TGTGCCAGCAGCTCACATACAGGGGTCCAAGAGACCCAGTACTTC
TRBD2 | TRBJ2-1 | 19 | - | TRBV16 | CASKLGLAGDSGRYNEQFF | TGTGCCAGCAAGCTGGGACTAGCGGGAGACTCAGGGCGTTACAATGAGCAGTTCTTC
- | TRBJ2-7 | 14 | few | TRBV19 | CASSLQGSAYEQYF | TGTGCCAGTAGTCTCCAGGGTTCCGCCTACGAGCAGTACTTC
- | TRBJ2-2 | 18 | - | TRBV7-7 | CASTDLSAGVLNTGELFF | TGTGCTAGCACCGATTTGTCAGCCGGGGTTCTGAACACCGGGGAGCTGTTTTTT
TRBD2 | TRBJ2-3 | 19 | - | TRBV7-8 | CASSSGLAGGRLQHRYAYF | TGTGCCAGCAGTTCGGGACTAGCGGGCGGTCGGCTGCAGCACAGATACGCGTATTTT
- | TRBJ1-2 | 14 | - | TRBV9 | CASSVGQGSYGYTF | TGTGCCAGCAGCGTAGGGCAGGGAAGCTATGGCTACACCTTC
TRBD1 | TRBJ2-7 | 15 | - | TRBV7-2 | CASSQSTGDPYEQYF | TGTGCCAGCAGCCAATCAACAGGGGACCCCTACGAGCAGTACTTC
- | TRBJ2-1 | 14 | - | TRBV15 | CATSFGAGYNEQFF | TGTGCCACCAGCTTTGGGGCGGGGTACAATGAGCAGTTCTTC
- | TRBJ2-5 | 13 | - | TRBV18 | CASSPDFRETQYF | TGTGCCAGCTCACCGGACTTTAGGGAGACCCAGTACTTC
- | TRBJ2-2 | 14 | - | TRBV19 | CASSPRSNTGELFF | TGTGCCAGTAGTCCTAGGTCGAACACCGGGGAGCTGTTTTTT